The 10 T cell receptor beta chains listed next were all sequenced from one sample in a study of T cells in women clearing cervical HPV infection. The repertoire was sequenced with immunoSEQ multiplex PCR; TCRdb's copy has only in-frame clones and lacks some. This repertoire includes 20,000 to 25,000 clones. Specimen: blood buffy coat. The receptor set was obtained from a woman aged 18 to 75 with a cervical HPV16 infection that either progressed to CIN3+ or cleared (not recorded which).

Concerning this clone: The CDR3 extends 3 residues past the end of the read, so its final part is completed from the germline J gene. The chain uses TRBV7-2 and TRBJ2-3, with TRBD1 matching over 9 bases. The CDR3 extends over 15 amino acids. Germline CDR1 SGHTA, CDR2 FQGNSA. The CDR3 sequence: CASSLGGQGHQPQYF. CDR3 bases read: TGTGCCAGCAGCTTAGGGGGACAGGGTCATCAGCCG.

Concerning this clone itself: The read ends 3 residues early relative to the CDR3; the germline J gene fills the gap. The chain has TRBV19 and TRBJ1-2; D is perhaps TRBD1 (5 bases). This CDR3 is 14 amino acids long. Germline assignment: CDR1 LNHDA and CDR2 SQIVND (reference sequence). Partial CDR3 DNA: TGTGCCAGTAGTATTCCAGGGACGGACTACGAC. Translated: CASSIPGTDYD. The whole CDR3 reads CASSIPGTDYDYTF.

Notes on this clone: Read coverage stops 3 residues before the CDR3 terminus; the germline J gene supplies the remainder. The chain carries TRBV2 and TRBJ1-2; 10 bases are shared with TRBD1. There are 13 residues in the CDR3. V lost 6 bases and J lost 6; bases outside the gene matches: 4. CDR1 is SNHLY and CDR2 is FYNNEI in the germline V gene. The covered CDR3 bases are TGTGCCAGCAGCATTGGGACAGGGGATGGC. Its translation: CASSIGTGDG. The entire CDR3 reads CASSIGTGDGYTF.

About this clone itself: Coverage ceases 3 residues before the CDR3 finishes, and the germline J gene fills in the end. The V call is TRBV6-2 or TRBV6-3, the J call TRBJ1-1; weak D call: TRBD1 (5 bases). CDR1 and CDR2 (germline): MNHEY, SVGEGT. The CDR3 extends over 16 amino acids. CDR3 DNA (partial): TGTGCCAGCAGCGGGGGGTCTGTAAGGAGGGGTTATCAA. Translation: CASSGGSVRRGYQ. The complete CDR3 reads CASSGGSVRRGYQAFF.

To note about this clone: Relative to the germline gene, one junction end is altered; a read error may explain this. Other nucleotide sequences from this sample produce the same CDR3. Incomplete CDR3 DNA: TGTGCCAGCAGCGAAGCGAGGACAGTGGACACT. It is translated as CASSEARTVDT. The entire CDR3 protein is CASSEARTVDTIYF. The genes are TRBV6-1 and TRBJ1-3; D might be TRBD1 (6 bases). From the germline J gene comes the end of the CDR3, since the read stops 3 residues before it. The CDR3 has 14 residues. The germline gives CDR1 MNHNS, CDR2 SASEGT.

Comments on this clone: The sequenced fragment ends 3 residues before the CDR3 boundary, so the rest is inferred from the germline J gene. The rearrangement links TRBV9 to TRBJ2-7; TRBD1 agrees at 9 bases. V shed 7 bases, J shed 4 bases, and the junction held 6 bases outside the gene matches. The CDR3 is 13 residues long. Per germline, CDR1 SGDLS and CDR2 YYNGEE. CDR3 loop: CASGRQGGYEQYF. The part of the CDR3 DNA that was read is TGTGCCAGCGGGAGACAGGGGGGTTACGAG.

To note about this clone: The read ends 3 residues early relative to the CDR3; the germline J gene fills the gap. The chain uses TRBV19 and TRBJ1-4; 7 bases line up with TRBD1. V lost 8 bases to trimming and J lost 5 bases; unmatched junction nucleotides: 5. The CDR3 has 13 amino acids. Germline V gives CDR1 LNHDA, CDR2 SQIVND (reference sequence). CDR3 region: CASSRQGNEKLFF. The part of the CDR3 DNA that was read is TGTGCCAGTTCGAGACAGGGCAATGAAAAA.

For this clone: The read finishes 3 residues shy of the CDR3 end, and the germline J gene is used to complete it. The gene calls are TRBV7-2 and TRBJ1-2, with D unresolved. V was shortened by 2 bases and J by 3 bases, with 7 bases between the two germline ends. This CDR3 has 13 residues. The V gene's germline CDR1 is SGHTA and CDR2 FQGNSA. The part of the CDR3 DNA that was read is TGTGCCAGCAGCTTAAAACGGGACTATGGC. It is translated as CASSLKRDYG. The entire CDR3 is CASSLKRDYGYTF.

About this clone: The CDR3 goes on 3 residues after the read ends, and that part is filled in from the germline J gene. This chain joins TRBV30 and TRBJ1-2; the match to TRBD1 covers 10 bases. Germline V gene lookup returns CDR1 GTSNPN and CDR2 SVGIG (reference sequence). This CDR3 region has 13 residues. This CDR3 is CAWTGSTGGNYTF. CDR3 DNA (partial): TGTGCCTGGACGGGTTCGACAGGGGGCAAC.

CDR3 sequence reads: CASSQFPERAHNSPLHF. Partial CDR3 DNA: TGTGCCAGCAGCCAATTTCCCGAAAGGGCCCATAATTCACCC. V and J are TRBV4-2 and TRBJ1-6; D not resolved. Sequencing ends 3 residues short of the CDR3 end; the germline J gene provides the rest. The CDR3 loop spans 17 amino acids. The germline CDR1 and CDR2 sequences are LGHNA and YNFKEQ. Trimming took off 2 bases at V and 5 bases at J, with 16 bases between the two ends.